The TCR beta chain described here comes from a study of T-cell reconstitution after alpha-beta-depleted transplantation in children. Construction of the TCRbeta library involved unique molecular identifiers. MiXCR, run by TCRdb on the PCR reads, gives a single entry per CDR3 protein. The sample holds around 340,000 distinct CDR3 sequences, 13% seen once. CDR1 ENHRY and CDR2 SYGVKD come from the germline V gene. The V segment lost 7 bases and the J segment 4 bases; nucleotides outside the gene matches: 4. The CDR3 sequence is 13 residues long. The chain combines TRBV10-3 with TRBJ2-7; 10 positions match TRBD1. Sequenced here: PBMCs, sampled from the stem cell graft. The source of this sequence is a human donor who donated a stem cell graft to a child with Fanconi anemia. The CDR3 sequence is CAIKADRGYEQYF. DNA for the CDR3: TGTGCCATCAAAGCGGACAGGGGGTACGAGCAGTACTTC.